The source of this T cell receptor (beta chain) is a study of T-cell memory formation after mild COVID-19. For the study at large: The TCR clusters were mostly specific to one donor.

Study findings and constraints: CD4+ contracting clones lay mainly in CM and EM, CD8+ ones in EMRA.

The CDR3 is made up of 12 amino acids. Deletions cut 8 bases from V and 6 bases from J, with 11 bases between. Per the germline V gene, CDR1 is MNHEY and CDR2 is SVGAGI. TCRdb reanalysed the 5' RACE reads using MiXCR and keeps one entry per CDR3 protein. The data show approximately 500,000 distinct CDR3 sequences, approximately 23% seen once. Remarks on this clonotype: Its antigen is not identified.

The chain joins TRBV6-5 to TRBJ2-1; D ambiguous. The clonotype originates from an adult woman who had mild COVID-19 (a few samples of this study predate the infection). Cell type and time point are not known. Material: PBMCs or a T cell subset sorted from them (not recorded which). The CDR3 nucleotides read TGTGCCAGCTGTACCAAAGCCAATGAGCAGTTCTTC. This gives the protein CASCTKANEQFF.